This is a list of T cell receptor beta chains from one sample in a study of blood T cell repertoires in COVID-19. Profiled with immunoSEQ multiplex PCR; TCRdb holds only in-frame clones, not every one. The table lists 170,000 or so clones, more than 85% of them singletons. The sequenced sample was peripheral blood. These receptor sequences come from a middle-aged man with active or convalescent COVID-19. Both conserved end residues are part of each CDR3. Each record gives: CDR3 DNA, CDR3 protein, J gene, V gene, clone size, D gene. D genes are given only for firm matches. Size is stated for part of the rows, as once, few or many counts, or as a class when the clone is expanded.

TGCGCCAGCAGGGGTAGCGGGGTCAACGGGGAGCTGTTTTTT	CASRGSGVNGELFF	TRBJ2-2	TRBV10-1	-	TRBD2
TGTGCCAGTAGTATAAGCAGGGGTCCTTCACCCCTCCACTTT	CASSISRGPSPLHF	TRBJ1-6	TRBV19	-	-
TGTGCCACCAGCAGAGATTCTAGGGTTCAGGGGAACACCATATATTTT	CATSRDSRVQGNTIYF	TRBJ1-3	TRBV15	once	-
TGTGCCAGCAGCGTAGTGGCCTCCGCAACTAATGAAAAACTGTTTTTT	CASSVVASATNEKLFF	TRBJ1-4	TRBV9	-	-
TGTGCCAGTAGTGCCCGTGGGATGATTTTCGAGGGAGAGACCCAGTACTTC	CASSARGMIFEGETQYF	TRBJ2-5	TRBV19	-	-
TGCGCCAGCAGCTTGGATCGGGACATTGTGGAGACCCAGTACTTC	CASSLDRDIVETQYF	TRBJ2-5	TRBV5-1	-	-
TGTGCCAGCAGCCAAATGGCCACAGGGTTAATTCCTGGGGCCAACGTCCTGACTTTC	CASSQMATGLIPGANVLTF	TRBJ2-6	TRBV13	-	-
TGTGCCAGCAGTGAGGCAGAAGAGACCCAGTACTTC	CASSEAEETQYF	TRBJ2-5	TRBV2	-	-
TGTGCCAGTAGTATAGACGCGGGGACAGGGGCCCCCGGGGAGCTGTTTTTT	CASSIDAGTGAPGELFF	TRBJ2-2	TRBV19	-	TRBD1
TGTGCCAGCAGCTTAGAAGGGGTCATCACAGATACGCAGTATTTT	CASSLEGVITDTQYF	TRBJ2-3	TRBV7-2	-	-
TGTGCCAGTAGACTCAGGGGAGATGGCTACACCTTC	CASRLRGDGYTF	TRBJ1-2	TRBV19	-	-
TGTGCCAGCAGCGGTACACTAGCCCATGAAAAACTGTTTTTT	CASSGTLAHEKLFF	TRBJ1-4	TRBV9	-	-
TGTGCTAGTGGTTTCGCGCTCGGGGGAGGAGTGATAGGGGCCAACGTCCTGACTTTC	CASGFALGGGVIGANVLTF	TRBJ2-6	TRBV12-5	-	-
TGTGCCTGGACCTCCCGGGCCCCGGGGGGCAATCAGCCCCAGCATTTT	CAWTSRAPGGNQPQHF	TRBJ1-5	TRBV30	-	-
TGCGCCAGCAGCTTGGTCCCGGATCAGCCCCAGCATTTT	CASSLVPDQPQHF	TRBJ1-5	TRBV5-1	once	-
TGTGCCAGCAGTTATGTGTCCGGGAATTCACCCCTCCACTTT	CASSYVSGNSPLHF	TRBJ1-6	TRBV6-6	-	-
TGCAGCGTTGAAGTAAAGACAAGGATCTATGGCTACACCTTC	CSVEVKTRIYGYTF	TRBJ1-2	TRBV29-1	once	-
TGTGCCAGCAGCGGGGACAGGAAGGGAGTCGAGACCCAGTACTTC	CASSGDRKGVETQYF	TRBJ2-5	TRBV9	-	TRBD1
TGTGCCAGCAGAGGACAGGGGGCCGGTTCACCCCTCCACTTT	CASRGQGAGSPLHF	TRBJ1-6	TRBV6-5	-	TRBD1
TGTGCCAGCAGCTCACAGGGTTACGAGCAGTACTTC	CASSSQGYEQYF	TRBJ2-7	TRBV13	-	-
TGTGCCACCAGCAGAGGTGACAGGGTTGGAAACACCATATATTTT	CATSRGDRVGNTIYF	TRBJ1-3	TRBV15	-	TRBD1
TGTGCCAGCAGCTCACTGACAGACCACTCTGGAAACACCATATATTTT	CASSSLTDHSGNTIYF	TRBJ1-3	TRBV9	-	-
TGTGCCAGCAGTTTCGGCGACAGGGCGGTTAGTTACTATGGCTACACCTTC	CASSFGDRAVSYYGYTF	TRBJ1-2	TRBV28	-	TRBD1
TGTGCCATCGGGGGGGGCACAGATACGCAGTATTTT	CAIGGGTDTQYF	TRBJ2-3	TRBV10-3	-	TRBD2
TGTGCCTGGAGTGCAGGTATGAACACTGAAGCTTTCTTT	CAWSAGMNTEAFF	TRBJ1-1	TRBV30	-	-
TGTGCCAGCAGTGAATTGAGTAGCGGGACCTACAATGAGCAGTTCTTC	CASSELSSGTYNEQFF	TRBJ2-1	TRBV25-1	-	TRBD2
TGTGCCAGCAGCAAAGAGGAGGGGCCCAGGTACGAGCAGTACTTC	CASSKEEGPRYEQYF	TRBJ2-7	TRBV21-1	-	-
TGTGCCAGTAGTAACCGGGAGATGAACACTGAAGCTTTCTTT	CASSNREMNTEAFF	TRBJ1-1	TRBV19	-	-
TGTGCCAGCAGCGCGCCTCCTACAGATACGCAGTATTTT	CASSAPPTDTQYF	TRBJ2-3	TRBV2	once	-
TGTGCCAGCAGTTACAGGGGGGGGCTAGGTCAGCCCCAGCATTTT	CASSYRGGLGQPQHF	TRBJ1-5	TRBV6-5	-	-
TGTGCCACCAGCGGGGGACAGATTAGCAATCAGCCCCAGCATTTT	CATSGGQISNQPQHF	TRBJ1-5	TRBV15	-	TRBD1